The sample holds a few counts of the clone carrying this T cell receptor beta chain. Its antigen remains unknown. The record originates from a study of T cell repertoires in cytomegalovirus infection. Study-wide points: The ex vivo response showed dominance by HLA-C-restricted CMV-specific TCR beta clonotypes.

Using its own MiXCR run on the reads, TCRdb lists one record per CDR3 protein. The repertoire consists of roughly 860,000 distinct CDR3 sequences, with approximately 32% occurring once and the leading ten covering about an eighth. The sequences come from cultured CD8+ T cells from PBMCs, collected from culture after CMV antigen stimulation. This TCR came from a human donor in good health (CMV status not recorded). Some clones in this sample may be carry-over from other donors' samples.

The CDR3 protein is CASHPSWASSEAFF. The CDR3 coding sequence is TGTGCCAGCCACCCAAGTTGGGCAAGCAGTGAAGCTTTCTTT. The chain couples TRBV27 to TRBJ1-1; no clear D gene. The ends were cut back, 8 bases at V and 7 bases at J, with 20 bases in the middle. Germline V gene lookup returns CDR1 MNHEY and CDR2 SMNVEV (reference sequence). CDR3 length: 14 residues.